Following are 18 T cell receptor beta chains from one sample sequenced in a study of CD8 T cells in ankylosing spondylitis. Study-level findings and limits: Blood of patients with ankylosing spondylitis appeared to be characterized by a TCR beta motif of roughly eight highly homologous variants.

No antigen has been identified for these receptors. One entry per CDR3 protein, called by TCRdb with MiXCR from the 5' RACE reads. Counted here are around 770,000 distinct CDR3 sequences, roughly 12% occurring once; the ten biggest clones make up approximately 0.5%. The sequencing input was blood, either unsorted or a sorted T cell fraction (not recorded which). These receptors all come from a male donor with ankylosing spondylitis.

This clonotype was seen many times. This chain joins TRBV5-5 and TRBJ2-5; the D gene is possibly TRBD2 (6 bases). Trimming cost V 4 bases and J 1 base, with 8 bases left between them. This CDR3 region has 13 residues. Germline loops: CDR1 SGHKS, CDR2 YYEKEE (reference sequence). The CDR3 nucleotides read TGTGCCAGCAGCCGGGAGTTCCAAGAGACCCAGTACTTC. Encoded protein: CASSREFQETQYF.

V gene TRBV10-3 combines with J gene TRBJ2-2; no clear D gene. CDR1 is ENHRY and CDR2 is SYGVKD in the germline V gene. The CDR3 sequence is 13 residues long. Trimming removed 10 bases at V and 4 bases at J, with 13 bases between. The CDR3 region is CATRLESTGELFF. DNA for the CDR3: TGTGCCACCAGGCTAGAGAGCACCGGGGAGCTGTTTTTT.

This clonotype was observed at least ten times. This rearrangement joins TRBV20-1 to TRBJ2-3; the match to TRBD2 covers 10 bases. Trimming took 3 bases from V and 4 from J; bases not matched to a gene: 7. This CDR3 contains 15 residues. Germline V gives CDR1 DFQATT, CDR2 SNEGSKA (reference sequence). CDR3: CSASTGLAGADTQYF. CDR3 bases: TGCAGTGCTAGCACCGGGCTAGCGGGAGCAGATACGCAGTATTTT.

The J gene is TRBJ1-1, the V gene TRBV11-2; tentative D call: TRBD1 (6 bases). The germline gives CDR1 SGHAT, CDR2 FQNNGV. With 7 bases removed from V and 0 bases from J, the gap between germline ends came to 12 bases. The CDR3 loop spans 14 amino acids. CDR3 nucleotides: TGTGCCAGCAAGGGGGAGGATATGAACACTGAAGCTTTCTTT. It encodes CASKGEDMNTEAFF.

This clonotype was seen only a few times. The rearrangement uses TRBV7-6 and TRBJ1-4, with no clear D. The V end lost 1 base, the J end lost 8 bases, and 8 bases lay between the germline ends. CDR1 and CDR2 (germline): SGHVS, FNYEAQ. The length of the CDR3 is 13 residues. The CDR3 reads CASSLDRWEKLFF. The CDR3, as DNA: TGTGCCAGCAGCTTAGACCGGTGGGAAAAACTGTTTTTT.

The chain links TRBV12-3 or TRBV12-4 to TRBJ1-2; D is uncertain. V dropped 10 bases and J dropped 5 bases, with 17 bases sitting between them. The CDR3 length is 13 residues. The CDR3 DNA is TGTGCCACCCACCGGGCCACGGGGTATGGCTACACCTTC. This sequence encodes CATHRATGYGYTF.

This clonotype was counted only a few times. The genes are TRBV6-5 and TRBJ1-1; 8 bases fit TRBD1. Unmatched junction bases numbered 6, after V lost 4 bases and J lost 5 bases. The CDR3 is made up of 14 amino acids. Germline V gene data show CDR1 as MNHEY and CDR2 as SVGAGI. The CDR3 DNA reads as TGTGCCAGCAGTTTCGGACAGGGAGTTACTGAAGCTTTCTTT. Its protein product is CASSFGQGVTEAFF.

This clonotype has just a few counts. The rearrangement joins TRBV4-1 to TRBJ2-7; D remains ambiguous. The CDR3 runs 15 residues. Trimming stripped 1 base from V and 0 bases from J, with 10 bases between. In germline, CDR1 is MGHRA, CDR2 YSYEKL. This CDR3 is CASSQVYSDSYEQYF. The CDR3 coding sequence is TGCGCCAGCAGCCAAGTTTACAGCGACTCCTACGAGCAGTACTTC.

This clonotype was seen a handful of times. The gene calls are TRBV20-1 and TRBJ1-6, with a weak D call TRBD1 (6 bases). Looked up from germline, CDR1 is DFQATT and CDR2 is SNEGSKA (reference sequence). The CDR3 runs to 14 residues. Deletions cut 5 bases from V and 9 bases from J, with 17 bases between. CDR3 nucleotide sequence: TGCAGTGCTCGGGGGCGGGACGGATTTTCACCCCTCCACTTT. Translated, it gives CSARGRDGFSPLHF.

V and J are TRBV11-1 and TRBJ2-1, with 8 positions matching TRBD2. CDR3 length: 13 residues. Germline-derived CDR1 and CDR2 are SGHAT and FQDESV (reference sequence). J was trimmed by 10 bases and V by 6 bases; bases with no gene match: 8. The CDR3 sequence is CASRSGGRREQFF. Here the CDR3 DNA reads TGTGCCAGCAGGTCGGGGGGGCGAAGGGAGCAGTTCTTC. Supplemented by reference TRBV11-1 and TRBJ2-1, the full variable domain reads EAEVAQSPRYKITEKSQAVAFWCDPISGHATLYWYRQILGQGPELLVQFQDESVVDDSQLPKDRFSAERLKGVDSTLKIQPAELGDSAMYLCASRSGGRREQFFGPGTRLTVL.

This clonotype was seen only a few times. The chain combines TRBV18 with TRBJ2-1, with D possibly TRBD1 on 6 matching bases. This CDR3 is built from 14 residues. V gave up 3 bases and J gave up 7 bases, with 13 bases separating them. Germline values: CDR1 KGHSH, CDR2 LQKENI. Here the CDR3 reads CASSPSQGDNEQFF. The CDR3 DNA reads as TGTGCCAGCTCACCCTCACAGGGTGATAATGAGCAGTTCTTC.

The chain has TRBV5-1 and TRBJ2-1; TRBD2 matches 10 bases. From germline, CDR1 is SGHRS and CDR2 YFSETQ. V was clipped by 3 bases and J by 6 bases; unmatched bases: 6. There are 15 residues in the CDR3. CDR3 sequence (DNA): TGCGCCAGCAGCTGGGGACTAGCGATGGCCAATGAGCAGTTCTTC. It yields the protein CASSWGLAMANEQFF.

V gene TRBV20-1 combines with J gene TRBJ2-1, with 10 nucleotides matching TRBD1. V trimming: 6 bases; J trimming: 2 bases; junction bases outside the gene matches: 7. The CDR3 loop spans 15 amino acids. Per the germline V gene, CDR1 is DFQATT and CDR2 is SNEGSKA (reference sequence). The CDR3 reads CSARTGTGAYNEQFF. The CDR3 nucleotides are TGCAGTGCGAGAACCGGGACAGGGGCCTACAATGAGCAGTTCTTC.

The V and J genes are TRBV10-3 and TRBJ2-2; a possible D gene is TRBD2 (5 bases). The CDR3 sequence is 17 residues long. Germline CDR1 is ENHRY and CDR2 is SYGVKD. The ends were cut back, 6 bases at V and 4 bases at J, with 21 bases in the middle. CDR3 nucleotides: TGTGCCATCAGGGGGTCTAGCCCACCACGCCCCACCGGGGAGCTGTTTTTT. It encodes CAIRGSSPPRPTGELFF.

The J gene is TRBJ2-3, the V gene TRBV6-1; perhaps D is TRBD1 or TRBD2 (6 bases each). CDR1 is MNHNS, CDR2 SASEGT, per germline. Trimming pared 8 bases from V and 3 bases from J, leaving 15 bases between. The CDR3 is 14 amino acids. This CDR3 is CASWGAAWTDTQYF. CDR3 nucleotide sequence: TGTGCCAGCTGGGGGGCGGCATGGACAGATACGCAGTATTTT.

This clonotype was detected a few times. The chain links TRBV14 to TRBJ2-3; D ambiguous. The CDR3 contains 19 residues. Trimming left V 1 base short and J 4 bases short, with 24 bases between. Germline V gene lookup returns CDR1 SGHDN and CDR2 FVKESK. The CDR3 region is CASSQGLMKTQTRADTQYF. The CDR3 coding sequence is TGTGCCAGCAGCCAAGGACTTATGAAGACCCAAACCAGAGCAGATACGCAGTATTTT.

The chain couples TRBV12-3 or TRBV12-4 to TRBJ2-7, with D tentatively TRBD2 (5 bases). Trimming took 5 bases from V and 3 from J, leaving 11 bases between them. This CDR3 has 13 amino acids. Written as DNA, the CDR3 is TGTGCCAGCAGTCACGGGGTAGGCTACGAGCAGTACTTC. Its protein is CASSHGVGYEQYF.

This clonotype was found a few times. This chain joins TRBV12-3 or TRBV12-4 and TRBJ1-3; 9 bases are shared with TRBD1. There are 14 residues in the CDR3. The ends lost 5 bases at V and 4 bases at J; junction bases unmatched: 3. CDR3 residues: CASSRQGEGNTIYF. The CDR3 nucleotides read TGTGCCAGCAGTAGACAGGGGGAAGGAAACACCATATATTTT.